This TCR beta chain was captured in a study of blood T cell repertoires in COVID-19 (dated by TCRdb to about 2020). Regarding the study in general: Samples from collaborators originated in the United States, Italy and Spain and spanned both the acute and convalescent phases of COVID-19. The prospective study material was composed of cDNA or gDNA derived from T cells, B-cell-depleted T cells, or PBMCs. Where available, HLA class I and class II types were obtained from metadata supplied by the sample provider rather than from assay-based typing. Sample metadata almost always included a de-identified subject ID, COVID-19 status, age in years and sex. The dataset comprised deeply sampled blood TCRbeta repertoires from subjects exposed to, actively infected with, or recovered from COVID-19. Samples came from the ongoing ImmuneRACE study (first 160 participants) plus 1,254 subjects from 6 global collaborators. The repertoires were made available in a free public database intended to serve as a resource for research on the immune response to SARS-CoV-2.

V is cut by 5 bases and J by 1 base, and the space between the germline ends is 11 bases. The cysteine opens and the phenylalanine closes a CDR3 of 14 amino acids. Kept here is only the CDR3 DNA, which spans 42 bases and is read in frame from base 1. CDR1 MNHEY and CDR2 SVGEGT are derived from the germline V gene. TCRbeta CDR3 regions were amplified from genomic DNA by means of the immunoSEQ Assay, a bias-controlled multiplex PCR. On the study's bioinformatics: Nucleated cell counts per sample were estimated from amplification of reference gene primers within the assay. To quantify the absolute abundance of each unique TCRbeta CDR3 rearrangement, sequence reads were collapsed and filtered. Productive Simpson clonality was computed per sample as the square root of Simpson's diversity index over productive rearrangements. The immuneACCESS repertoire file appears here via TCRdb, limited to in-frame rearrangements. These files lack a portion of the clones; in checked studies, under half of the deficit traces to unresolved V genes, and the cause of the others is not known. The V and J calls and clone size were taken over from that table, and D and trimming were inferred from the DNA. The sample includes 150,000 or so clones, with 80% to 90% observed a single time. The ten largest clonotypes hold less than 4.5% of the sample.

What the work shows at the level of the full study, not this receptor alone: Clinical and demographic metadata were provided uncurated, with the amount varying by source and participant.

Enrolling through a virtual design, the prospective study's participants ranged in age from roughly 18 to 89 years and lived across approximately 25 United States geographic areas. In the prospective study, participants were assigned to cohorts based on the clinical history participants reported in a screening survey and a study questionnaire. Each participant in the prospective study had whole blood, serum and a nasopharyngeal or oropharyngeal swab collected by mobile phlebotomists. Prospective study participants could optionally give additional blood draws and questionnaires over an approximately two-month period. Before DNA extraction, prospective study blood samples were shipped either frozen or at room temperature. Details on this clone: This receptor's antigen is unknown. No base-level quality is on record; no much larger clone is a single base apart.

The receptor's source is a woman in her forties or fifties in a cohort exposed to, infected with or recovered from COVID-19 (not recorded which). Material: PBMCs or T cells enriched from blood (not recorded which). The rearrangement combines TRBV6-2 or TRBV6-3 with TRBJ1-2, and perhaps TRBD1 as D gene, on 6 matching bases. The CDR3 region reads CASSRGGVNYGYTF. The DNA is as follows: TGTGCCAGCAGTCGAGGGGGTGTTAACTATGGCTACACCTTC.